What follows describes a single T cell receptor (beta chain). The antigen is not known. This sample is part of a study of beta chain features in type 1 diabetes. The germline CDR1 and CDR2 sequences are LGHNA and YSLEER. The CDR3 sequence is 14 residues long. Trimming shortened V by 0 bases and J by 1 base, and 6 bases separated the two germline ends. The sequenced template was cDNA made from the entire isolated RNA. The method was immunoSEQ multiplex PCR; TCRdb's version includes in-frame clones alone and lacks a portion of them. The sample has about 190,000 clones, 7.5% to 8.5% seen once; the top ten hold about 0.5%. General study results and limits: With patients and controls alike, PCR might favor shorter templates to an equal degree. When Type 1 diabetes patients were examined, their TCRB CDR3s proved moderately but significantly shorter in all four CD4+ subsets.

The J gene is TRBJ2-5, the V gene TRBV4-3; D not resolved. This TCR came from a young man with type 1 diabetes. The specimen was central memory CD4+ T cells from blood. CDR3 sequence: CASSQDRVQETQYF. The CDR3 region has the DNA TGCGCCAGCAGCCAAGATCGAGTCCAAGAGACCCAGTACTTC.